The present TCR beta chain was sequenced within a study of CD8+ T cells in alopecia areata. RNA extraction was followed by reverse transcription into cDNA, which acted as the sequencing template. Data came from immunoSEQ multiplex PCR; TCRdb stores just in-frame clones and leaves some out. The sample lists 150,000 to 250,000 clones; about 60% were seen once. This sample's treatment: oral pan-JAK inhibitor, 5-10 mg twice daily. The CDR3 is made up of 15 amino acids. V dropped 2 bases and J dropped 7; count of bases not matched to a gene: 10. CDR1 GTSNPN and CDR2 SVGIG come from the germline V gene (reference sequence).

The sequences come from CD4+ T cells sorted from blood, collected at week 4, from a patient treated with tofacitinib. The chain carries TRBV30 and TRBJ1-4; the match to TRBD1 covers 7 bases. This clonotype was obtained from a human donor with alopecia areata. The CDR3 DNA sequence: TGTGCCTGGAGTCCCTTTAGGGGGCTCGGTGAAAAACTGTTTTTT. Its translation: CAWSPFRGLGEKLFF.